The 27 T cell receptor beta chains presented below share a single source sample, sequenced in a study of blood T cell repertoires in COVID-19. Repertoires were generated with immunoSEQ multiplex PCR, while TCRdb's copy carries only in-frame clones and drops some. Of some 430,000 clones in the sample, less than 95% are singletons; the top ten hold less than 0.75%. The sequenced sample was PBMCs or T cells enriched from blood (not recorded which). These receptors came from a man aged 18 to 30 who had recovered from COVID-19.

The chain is built from TRBV6-5 and TRBJ2-7, with 7 bases matching TRBD1. Germline V gene lookup returns CDR1 MNHEY and CDR2 SVGAGI. There are 13 residues in the CDR3. V was clipped by 6 bases and J by 1 base; unmatched bases: 3. CDR3 sequence: CASRTGNSYEQYF. As DNA, the CDR3 is TGTGCCAGCAGGACAGGGAATTCCTACGAGCAGTACTTC.

In its sample, this clone was seen once. The chain uses TRBV6-1 and TRBJ1-5, with D unresolved. Germline values: CDR1 MNHNS, CDR2 SASEGT. This CDR3 contains 16 residues. V was clipped by 0 bases and J by 2 bases, with 11 bases between them. CDR3 sequence (DNA): TGTGCCAGCAGTGAAGCCTCCTCTAGACGCAATCAGCCCCAGCATTTT. Translated: CASSEASSRRNQPQHF.

This chain links TRBV7-9 with TRBJ1-6; TRBD1 matches at 7 bases. CDR1 SEHNR and CDR2 FQNEAQ come from the germline V gene (reference sequence). Trimming took 4 bases from V and 4 from J; bases not matched to a gene: 4. The CDR3 is 15 amino acids. The CDR3 bases are TGTGCCAGCAGCTCCCACAGGGGTTATAATTCACCCCTCCACTTT. Translating it yields CASSSHRGYNSPLHF.

The chain employs TRBV6-5 and TRBJ1-6; perhaps TRBD1 as D (6 bases). V lost 2 bases and J lost 7, with 12 bases in between. Per germline, CDR1 MNHEY and CDR2 SVGAGI. This CDR3 is 15 amino acids long. The CDR3 region is CASSYGVQGNSPLHF. In DNA, the CDR3 is TGTGCCAGCAGTTACGGGGTACAGGGAAATTCACCCCTCCACTTT.

The chain uses TRBV4-1 and TRBJ1-4; TRBD1 might be the D (6 bases). Trimming took 0 bases from V and 8 from J, leaving 16 bases between them. This CDR3 has 16 residues. Looked up from germline, CDR1 is MGHRA and CDR2 is YSYEKL. The CDR3 reads CASSQDLSGGWEKLFF. The CDR3 DNA sequence: TGCGCCAGCAGCCAAGATCTTTCTGGGGGCTGGGAAAAACTGTTTTTT.

J is TRBJ1-1 and V is TRBV5-4; TRBD1 aligns across 7 bases. Germline V gives CDR1 SGHNT, CDR2 YYREEE (reference sequence). The CDR3 length is 13 residues. The V segment lost 2 bases and the J segment 7 bases; nucleotides outside the gene matches: 5. CDR3 sequence reads: CASSLVRDSEAFF. The CDR3 DNA reads as TGTGCCAGCAGCTTAGTCCGGGACAGTGAAGCTTTCTTT.

The chain couples TRBV2 to TRBJ1-1; no clear D gene. Per germline, CDR1 SNHLY and CDR2 FYNNEI. The CDR3 spans 11 residues. V lost 9 bases and J 1 base, leaving 6 bases between the germline ends. CDR3 in DNA: TGTGCCAGTGGGCAGAACACTGAAGCTTTCTTT. Its protein product is CASGQNTEAFF.

This clone occurred once. The chain recombines TRBV4-2 with TRBJ1-6; D may be TRBD1 (5 bases). V was shortened by 0 bases and J by 3 bases, with 6 bases between the two germline ends. The CDR3 is 15 amino acids. The V gene's germline CDR1 is LGHNA and CDR2 YNFKEQ. CDR3 sequence reads: CASSQETGYNSPLHF. The CDR3 bases are TGTGCCAGCAGCCAAGAAACAGGCTATAATTCACCCCTCCACTTT.

J is TRBJ1-1 and V is TRBV11-2; possibly TRBD1 for D (6 bases). The V end lost 1 base, the J end lost 0 bases, and 9 bases lay between the germline ends. Germline assignment: CDR1 SGHAT and CDR2 FQNNGV. The CDR3 covers 15 residues. CDR3: CASSLGGGLNTEAFF. As DNA, the CDR3 is TGTGCCAGCAGCTTAGGGGGGGGCTTGAACACTGAAGCTTTCTTT.

The rearrangement uses TRBV14 and TRBJ2-6, with 7 bases fitting TRBD1. V trimming: 2 bases; J trimming: 0 bases; junction bases outside the gene matches: 7. The CDR3 has 18 amino acids. Germline-derived CDR1 and CDR2 are SGHDN and FVKESK. The CDR3 DNA reads TGTGCCAGCAGCCAACTGGACAGGATCGTCTCTGGGGCCAACGTCCTGACTTTC. It yields the protein CASSQLDRIVSGANVLTF.

This clone was observed a single time. The rearrangement links TRBV7-9 to TRBJ1-2; D call uncertain. This CDR3 is built from 16 residues. Trimming pared 1 base from V and 2 bases from J, leaving 14 bases between. Germline assignment: CDR1 SEHNR and CDR2 FQNEAQ (reference sequence). The chain's CDR3 is CASSLGVSQINYGYTF. Here the CDR3 DNA reads TGTGCCAGCAGCTTAGGGGTGTCACAGATCAACTATGGCTACACCTTC.

This chain links TRBV7-2 with TRBJ2-3, with D maybe TRBD2 (6 bases). CDR3 size: 14 residues. V was shortened by 3 bases and J by 5 bases, with 12 bases between the two germline ends. CDR1 is SGHTA, CDR2 FQGNSA, per germline. As DNA, the CDR3 is TGTGCCAGCAGCTTCCCATGGAGGGTAGATACGCAGTATTTT. This gives the protein CASSFPWRVDTQYF. Combining the CDR3 with reference TRBV7-2 and TRBJ2-3 gives the whole variable domain GAGVSQSPSNKVTEKGKDVELRCDPISGHTALYWYRQSLGQGLEFLIYFQGNSAPDKSGLPSDRFSAERTGGSVSTLTIQRTQQEDSAVYLCASSFPWRVDTQYFGPGTRLTVL.

The V call is TRBV19, the J call TRBJ2-1; D call uncertain. Between the trimmed V and J ends, which lost 0 bases and 2 bases, there was a span of 8 bases. CDR1 and CDR2 (germline): LNHDA, SQIVND (reference sequence). This CDR3 is 15 amino acids long. Written as DNA, the CDR3 is TGTGCCAGTAGTATAGAAGTGAGTGCCTACAATGAGCAGTTCTTC. Its protein product is CASSIEVSAYNEQFF.

DNA of the CDR3: TGTGCCAGCAGCTTAGAGTCCGGAGGGTTCGGGGGAAACACCATATATTTT. Protein product: CASSLESGGFGGNTIYF. This chain links TRBV7-9 with TRBJ1-3, with no clear D. The length of the CDR3 is 17 residues. Germline CDR1 reads SEHNR; CDR2 reads FQNEAQ (reference sequence). Deletions cut 1 base from V and 4 bases from J, with 17 bases between.

This sequence joins TRBV6-1 and TRBJ1-2, with 7 bases fitting TRBD1. From germline, CDR1 is MNHNS and CDR2 SASEGT. CDR3 length equals 14 residues. V shed 7 bases, J shed 3 bases, and the junction held 8 bases outside the gene matches. CDR3 sequence: CASNPRDSHYGYTF. The CDR3 nucleotides are TGTGCCAGCAATCCCCGGGACAGCCACTATGGCTACACCTTC.

The V call is TRBV6-2 or TRBV6-3, the J call TRBJ2-7, with D perhaps matching TRBD1 (5 bases). V shed 8 bases and J shed 3 bases, with 20 bases lying between them. CDR3 length: 15 amino acids. Germline CDR1 reads MNHEY; CDR2 reads SVGEGT. CDR3 protein: CASRPTGKKDYEQYF. The CDR3 coding sequence is TGTGCCAGCCGCCCCACAGGCAAAAAGGACTACGAGCAGTACTTC.

The chain has TRBV20-1 and TRBJ2-1; D uncertain. There are 13 residues in the CDR3. Between the trimmed V and J ends, which lost 3 bases and 4 bases, there was a span of 10 bases. Germline-derived CDR1 and CDR2 are DFQATT and SNEGSKA (reference sequence). CDR3: CSASLSAYNEQFF. CDR3 nucleotide sequence: TGCAGTGCTAGTTTGTCAGCGTACAATGAGCAGTTCTTC.

A remark on this clone: At one of its ends the junction is not consistent with the germline gene, which may arise from a read error. This chain uses TRBV7-2 with TRBJ2-3, with D perhaps TRBD2 (6 bases). CDR3 length: 16 residues. CDR1 and CDR2 (germline): SGHTA, FQGNSA. The CDR3 reads CASSLTVNGRSDTQYF. The CDR3 DNA follows: TGTGCCAGCAGCTTAACGGTTAACGGGAGATCAGATACACAGTATTTT.

The chain has TRBV12-2 and TRBJ1-4. TRBV12-2 is a documented pseudogene. The length of the CDR3 is 16 residues. For the CDR3, the DNA is TGTGCAAGTCGCTTGACGGGTCGGGGGACTAATGAAAAACTGTTTTTT. It encodes CASRLTGRGTNEKLFF.

The chain combines TRBV6-5 with TRBJ1-1; possible D gene TRBD1, 6 bases. The V gene lost 6 bases and the J gene lost 3 bases, with 11 bases spanning the gap. CDR1 is MNHEY, CDR2 SVGAGI, per germline. The CDR3 totals 13 residues. This CDR3 is CASRSTGYTEAFF. The CDR3 nucleotides read TGTGCCAGCAGATCAACAGGGTACACTGAAGCTTTCTTT.

V usage is TRBV5-6 and J usage is TRBJ1-1; 7 bases match TRBD1. V shed 4 bases, J shed 0 bases, and the junction held 3 bases outside the gene matches. The CDR3 is 14 residues long. Germline V gives CDR1 SGHDT, CDR2 YYEEEE. The CDR3 sequence: CASSPDRVNTEAFF. In DNA, the CDR3 is TGTGCCAGCAGCCCCGACAGGGTGAACACTGAAGCTTTCTTT. Looking up the rest from reference TRBV5-6 and TRBJ1-1 gives the full variable domain: DAGVTQSPTHLIKTRGQQVTLRCSPKSGHDTVSWYQQALGQGPQFIFQYYEEEERQRGNFPDRFSGHQFPNYSSELNVNALLLGDSALYLCASSPDRVNTEAFFGQGTRLTVV.

The chain joins TRBV12-3 or TRBV12-4 to TRBJ1-5, with 10 bases lining up with TRBD1. This CDR3 has 13 residues. V lost 5 bases to trimming and J lost 11 bases; unmatched junction nucleotides: 6. This chain's CDR3 is CASSGQGGRTQHF. The CDR3 DNA reads TGTGCCAGCAGTGGACAGGGGGGAAGAACCCAGCATTTT.

This clone was seen a single time. The chain uses TRBV2 and TRBJ1-2; 9 bases agree with TRBD1. The V and J ends lost 3 bases and 8 bases, in that order; junction bases with no gene match: 10. The germline gives CDR1 SNHLY, CDR2 FYNNEI. The CDR3 runs to 15 residues. CDR3 coding DNA: TGTGCCAGCAGTGACGGGACAGGGATAGGGGTAGGCTACACCTTC. Protein: CASSDGTGIGVGYTF.

The chain employs TRBV5-4 and TRBJ1-2; 7 bases fit TRBD1. The germline CDR1 and CDR2 sequences are SGHNT and YYREEE (reference sequence). J gave up 1 base and V 4 bases, and 10 bases lay outside the gene matches. The CDR3 loop spans 16 amino acids. CDR3 amino acids: CASSRTLGGVNYGYTF. CDR3 nucleotides: TGTGCCAGCAGCCGCACCTTAGGGGGCGTTAACTATGGCTACACCTTC.

V gene TRBV11-2 combines with J gene TRBJ1-1; no definite D call. Germline V gene lookup returns CDR1 SGHAT and CDR2 FQNNGV. The CDR3 is 17 amino acids. Trimming took 0 bases from V and 3 from J, leaving 17 bases between them. CDR3 residues: CASSLDPPGSWDTEAFF. CDR3 nucleotides: TGTGCCAGCAGCTTAGACCCTCCGGGATCTTGGGACACTGAAGCTTTCTTT. The whole variable domain, filled in from reference TRBV11-2 and TRBJ1-1, reads EAGVAQSPRYKIIEKRQSVAFWCNPISGHATLYWYQQILGQGPKLLIQFQNNGVVDDSQLPKDRFSAERLKGVDSTLKIQPAKLEDSAVYLCASSLDPPGSWDTEAFFGQGTRLTVV.

The V call is TRBV10-2, the J call TRBJ2-1, with 13 bases fitting TRBD2. The germline CDR1 and CDR2 sequences are WSHSY and SAAADI. The CDR3 extends over 18 amino acids. Trimming took 3 bases from V and 3 from J; bases not matched to a gene: 8. Written as DNA, the CDR3 is TGCGCCAGCAGTGAAAGTCGACTAGCGGGGGGTATCTACAATGAGCAGTTCTTC. Translated: CASSESRLAGGIYNEQFF.

The table lists this clone with a count of one. The rearrangement joins TRBV19 to TRBJ2-3; no clear D gene. The germline CDR1 and CDR2 sequences are LNHDA and SQIVND (reference sequence). CDR3 length: 13 residues. V was trimmed by 4 bases and J by 6 bases, leaving 11 bases between them. The CDR3 sequence is CASSTAVTDTQYF. For the CDR3, the DNA is TGTGCCAGTAGTACCGCAGTCACCGATACGCAGTATTTT.